This TCR beta chain emerged from a study of tumor and adjacent non-tumor tissue in lung cancer (dated by TCRdb to 2017 to 2018). For the wider study: By cancer type, the cohort comprised eleven to twelve adenocarcinoma patients, a couple of squamous cell carcinoma patients and 1 small cell lung cancer patient. The roughly 15 patients were aged 31 to 76 years, included about ten men and 5 women, and had TNM stage I to III disease. Sequencing generated a total of 125,075,908 productive TCRbeta reads, averaging around 4.3 million reads per sample. Using bulk TCRbeta repertoires from approximately 15 lung cancer patients, the study set lung tumor tissue side by side with matched distant non-tumor lung tissue. For each patient, one tumor sample and one normal lung sample were taken, giving around 31 paired specimens that underwent TCRbeta CDR3 sequencing. What the work shows at the level of the full study, not this receptor alone: The cohort had only around 14 patients, and the authors noted that larger samples and more detailed clinical data are needed. The top 100 clones accounted for a significantly larger cumulative portion of the repertoire in normal lung than in tumor tissue. TCR diversity was significantly higher in younger patients, and higher tumor TCR diversity was associated with shorter overall and disease-free survival. The methods do not name the sequencing platform or mention unique molecular identifiers. Tumor tissue showed significantly higher TCR diversity (inverse Simpson) than normal lung tissue, at around 450 vs 150 (P = 0.0075, Mann-Whitney U test). Because peripheral blood was not sequenced, the blood TCRbeta repertoires of the lung cancer patients in the study went unexamined.

This clonotype occurred once. This clone's antigen is unknown. Compared with germline, one end of the junction differs, possibly owing to a read error. Bulk unsorted tissue served as the source for RNA extraction, and RNA quality was assessed using a NanoDrop ND-1000 and an Agilent 2100. The donors were newly diagnosed lung cancer patients admitted for thoracic surgery in China from August to November 2014 who had not received prior chemotherapy. Patients who had received previous radiotherapy or chemotherapy, or who had another concurrent cancer, were excluded from the study. Pieces of surgical tissue measuring roughly 1-2 cm3 were kept in RNAlater solution and stored at -80 degrees C until use. Library creation used multiplex PCR. Sequencing took place on an Illumina HiSeq 2500. Following protocols modified from ARM-PCR, the researchers constructed TCRbeta libraries through three rounds of nested PCR with primers (Table S4). PCR products of 200-500 bp were gel-excised and purified with the QIAquick gel extraction kit before sequencing. The authors processed their data as follows. Trimmomatic was used to clean the reads, FLASH was used to merge the reads into complete CDR3 sequences, and MiTCR was used to assign the reads to V(D)J germline segments. Clonal diversity was calculated as the inverse Simpson's index using VDJtools. In-frame sequences without a premature stop codon were defined as productive reads. TCRdb trimmed public reads at Q25 via fastp, called clones via MiXCR and kept in-frame beta chains. Each CDR3 protein appears once, grouped with its most common genes and DNA. The V and J calls reflect TCRdb's pipeline rather than the authors' work. This sample holds 91,000 or so distinct CDR3 sequences; just over 65% were observed only once. Roughly 18% of the sample rests with the top ten.

The CDR3 spans 14 residues, from the cysteine through the phenylalanine. Only the CDR3 region is kept as DNA, spanning 42 bases read in frame from base 1. For CDR1 and CDR2, the germline V gene lists LGHNA and YNFKEQ. Sequencing was performed on lung tumor tissue. The chain employs TRBV4-2 and TRBJ2-5, and 8 junction bases match TRBD2. This receptor was taken from a man aged 60 to 75 with non-small cell lung cancer. The nucleotides are TGTGCTAGCAGCCAAGAGTTCGGGAGGGAGACCCATTACTTC. Its protein reads: CASSQEFGRETHYF.